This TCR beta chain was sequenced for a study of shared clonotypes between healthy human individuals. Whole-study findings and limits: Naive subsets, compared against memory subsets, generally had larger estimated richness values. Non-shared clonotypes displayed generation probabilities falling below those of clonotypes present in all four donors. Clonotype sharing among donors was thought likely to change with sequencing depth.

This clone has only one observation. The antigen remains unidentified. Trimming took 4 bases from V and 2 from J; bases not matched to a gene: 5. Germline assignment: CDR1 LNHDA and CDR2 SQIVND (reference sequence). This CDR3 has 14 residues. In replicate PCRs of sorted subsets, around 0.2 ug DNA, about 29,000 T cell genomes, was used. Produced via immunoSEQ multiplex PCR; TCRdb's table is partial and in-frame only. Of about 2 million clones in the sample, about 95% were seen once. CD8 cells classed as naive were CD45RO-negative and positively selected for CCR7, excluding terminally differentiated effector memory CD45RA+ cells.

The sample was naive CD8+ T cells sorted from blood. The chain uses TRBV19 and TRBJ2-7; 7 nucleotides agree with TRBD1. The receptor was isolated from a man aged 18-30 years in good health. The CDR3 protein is CASSTQQGTYEQYF. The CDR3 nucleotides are TGTGCCAGTAGTACTCAACAGGGGACCTACGAGCAGTACTTC.